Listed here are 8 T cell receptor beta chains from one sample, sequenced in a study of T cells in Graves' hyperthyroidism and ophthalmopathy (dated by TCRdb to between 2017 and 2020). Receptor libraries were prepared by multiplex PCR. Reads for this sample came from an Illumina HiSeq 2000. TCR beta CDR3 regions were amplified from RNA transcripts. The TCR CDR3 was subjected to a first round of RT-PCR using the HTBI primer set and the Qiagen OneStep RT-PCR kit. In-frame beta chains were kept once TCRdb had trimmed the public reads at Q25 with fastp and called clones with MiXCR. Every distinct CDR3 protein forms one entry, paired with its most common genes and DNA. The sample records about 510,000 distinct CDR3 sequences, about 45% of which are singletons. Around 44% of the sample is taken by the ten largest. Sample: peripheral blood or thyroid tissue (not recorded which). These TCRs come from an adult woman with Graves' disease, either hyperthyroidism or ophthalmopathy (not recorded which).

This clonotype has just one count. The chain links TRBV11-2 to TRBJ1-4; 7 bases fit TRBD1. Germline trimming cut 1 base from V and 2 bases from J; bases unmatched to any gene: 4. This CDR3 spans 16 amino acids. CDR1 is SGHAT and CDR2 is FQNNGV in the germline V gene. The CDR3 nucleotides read TGTGCCAGCAGCTTAGGTAGCAGGGGGACTAATGAAAAACTGTTTTTT. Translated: CASSLGSRGTNEKLFF.

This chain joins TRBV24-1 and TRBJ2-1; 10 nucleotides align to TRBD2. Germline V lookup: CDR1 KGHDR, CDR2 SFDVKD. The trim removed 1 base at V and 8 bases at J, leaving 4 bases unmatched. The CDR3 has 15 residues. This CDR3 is CATSDLAGGRDEQFF. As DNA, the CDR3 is TGTGCCACCAGTGATTTAGCGGGAGGGCGGGATGAGCAGTTCTTC.

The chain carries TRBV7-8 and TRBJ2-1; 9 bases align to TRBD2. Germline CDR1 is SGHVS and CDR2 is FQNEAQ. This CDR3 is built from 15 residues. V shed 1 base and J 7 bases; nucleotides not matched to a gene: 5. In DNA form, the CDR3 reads TGTGCCAGCAGCTTAGTCGGCGGGAGGGCGAATGAGCAGTTCTTC. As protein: CASSLVGGRANEQFF.

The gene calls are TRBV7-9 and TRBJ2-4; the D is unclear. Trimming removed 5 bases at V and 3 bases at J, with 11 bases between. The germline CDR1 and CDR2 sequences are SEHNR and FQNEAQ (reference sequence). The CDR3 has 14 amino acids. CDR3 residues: CASSLGGDKNIQYF. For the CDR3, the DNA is TGTGCCAGCAGCCTCGGCGGAGACAAAAACATTCAGTACTTC.

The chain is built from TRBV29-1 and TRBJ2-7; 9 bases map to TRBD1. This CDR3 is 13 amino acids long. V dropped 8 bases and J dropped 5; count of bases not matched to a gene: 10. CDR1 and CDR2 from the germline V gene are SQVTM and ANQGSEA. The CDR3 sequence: CSQGTGNSDEQYF. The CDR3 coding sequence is TGCAGCCAAGGGACAGGGAACAGCGACGAGCAGTACTTC.

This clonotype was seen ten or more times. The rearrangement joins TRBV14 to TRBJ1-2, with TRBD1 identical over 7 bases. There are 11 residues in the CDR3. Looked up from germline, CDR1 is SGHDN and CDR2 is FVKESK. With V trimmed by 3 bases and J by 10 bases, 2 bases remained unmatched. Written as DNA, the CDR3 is TGTGCCAGCAGCCACGGGACAGACTACACCTTC. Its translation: CASSHGTDYTF.

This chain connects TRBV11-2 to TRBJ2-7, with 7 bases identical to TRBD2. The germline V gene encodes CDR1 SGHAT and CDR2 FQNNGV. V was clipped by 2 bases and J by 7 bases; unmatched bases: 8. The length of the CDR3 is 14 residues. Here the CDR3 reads CASSLSSGTREQYF. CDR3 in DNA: TGTGCCAGCAGCTTATCAAGCGGGACGAGAGAGCAGTACTTC. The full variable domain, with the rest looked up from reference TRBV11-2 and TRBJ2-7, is EAGVAQSPRYKIIEKRQSVAFWCNPISGHATLYWYQQILGQGPKLLIQFQNNGVVDDSQLPKDRFSAERLKGVDSTLKIQPAKLEDSAVYLCASSLSSGTREQYFGPGTRLTVT.

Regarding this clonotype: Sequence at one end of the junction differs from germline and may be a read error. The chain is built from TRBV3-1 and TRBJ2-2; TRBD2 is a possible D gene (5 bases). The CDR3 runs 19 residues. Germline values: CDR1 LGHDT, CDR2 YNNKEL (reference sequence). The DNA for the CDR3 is TGTGCCAGCAACCAAAGAAAATCTCGGGAAGGACTGAACACCGGGGAGCTGTTTTTT. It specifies CASNQRKSREGLNTGELFF.